What follows describes a single TCR beta chain. Sequencing used immunoSEQ multiplex PCR; TCRdb keeps in-frame clones, though not all of them. The sample records approximately 200,000 clones, roughly 84% being singletons. The data are from a study of blood T cell repertoires in COVID-19. Across the whole study: Samples taken during acute and convalescent COVID-19 were collected in the United States, Italy and Spain.

This CDR3 comprises 15 residues. Trimming shortened V by 1 base and J by 9 bases, and 18 bases separated the two germline ends. Germline V gene sequence: CDR1 SGHDN, CDR2 FVKESK. The TCR sequence derives from a person aged 70 to 85 with COVID-19, enrolled during active disease. The sequencing input was peripheral blood. The genes are TRBV14 and TRBJ1-1; D is possibly TRBD1 (5 bases). The CDR3: CASSQAGRLGPQAFF. CDR3 coding DNA: TGTGCCAGCAGCCAAGCAGGGAGGCTGGGACCCCAAGCTTTCTTT.